The 12 T cell receptor beta chains given below trace back to one sample, sequenced in a study of blood T cell repertoires in COVID-19. The assay was immunoSEQ multiplex PCR, and TCRdb's table has in-frame clones only and misses some. Of 320,000 or so clones in the sample, 80% to 90% were seen once. Input material: PBMCs or T cells enriched from blood (not recorded which). The receptors come from a man in his thirties or forties who had recovered from COVID-19.

The V and J genes are TRBV6-4 and TRBJ1-1; tentative D call: TRBD1 (5 bases). The germline V gene has CDR1 MRHNA and CDR2 SNTAGT. The CDR3 totals 13 residues. V lost 5 bases to trimming and J lost 4 bases, with 11 bases between them. The CDR3 sequence: CASSFQGGTEAFF. CDR3 nucleotides: TGTGCCAGCAGTTTCCAGGGAGGCACTGAAGCTTTCTTT.

Here the CDR3 DNA reads TGTGCCAGCAGCGCAGCAGGGGAACCTGATTCACCCCTCCACTTT. This encodes CASSAAGEPDSPLHF. The chain recombines TRBV7-6 with TRBJ1-6; D is perhaps TRBD1 (6 bases). V was trimmed by 5 bases and J by 8 bases, leaving 16 bases between them. CDR3 size: 15 residues. CDR1 and CDR2 (germline): SGHVS, FNYEAQ.

This CDR3 reads CASSPRQGWIPYEQYF. DNA of the CDR3: TGTGCCAGTAGCCCCCGTCAGGGATGGATCCCCTACGAGCAGTACTTC. The chain joins TRBV19 to TRBJ2-7, with D tentatively TRBD1 (5 bases). The germline V gene encodes CDR1 LNHDA and CDR2 SQIVND (reference sequence). This CDR3 contains 16 residues. Trimming stripped 6 bases from V and 2 bases from J, with 20 bases between.

J is TRBJ1-4 and V is TRBV28; TRBD1 is a possible D gene (5 bases). The CDR3 extends over 14 amino acids. The ends were cut back, 4 bases at V and 5 bases at J, with 11 bases in the middle. Germline assignment: CDR1 MDHEN and CDR2 SYDVKM. The CDR3 DNA follows: TGTGCCAGCAGTTGGGGCGGCTACAATGAAAAACTGTTTTTT. Protein sequence: CASSWGGYNEKLFF.

V gene TRBV18 combines with J gene TRBJ1-1, with 8 bases aligning to TRBD1. Trimming removed 2 bases from V and 4 bases from J; junction bases left unmatched: 3. Germline CDR1 and CDR2: KGHSH and LQKENI. CDR3 length: 14 residues. The CDR3 DNA reads as TGTGCCAGCTCACCAGCTACAGGGGGCACTGAAGCTTTCTTT. Translation: CASSPATGGTEAFF.

This chain connects TRBV6-6 to TRBJ2-3; TRBD1 matches 9 bases. This CDR3 spans 15 amino acids. Germline values: CDR1 MNHNY, CDR2 SVGAGI (reference sequence). J lost 5 bases, V lost 3 bases, and 6 bases had no gene match. The CDR3 DNA is TGTGCCAGCAGTTATGGGACAGGGCGCGGAGATACGCAGTATTTT. It encodes CASSYGTGRGDTQYF.

The chain employs TRBV2 and TRBJ1-2, with D possibly TRBD1 on 6 matching bases. The germline CDR1 and CDR2 sequences are SNHLY and FYNNEI. CDR3 length equals 14 residues. Trimming removed 4 bases from V and 1 base from J, with 10 bases in between. CDR3 DNA sequence: TGTGCCAGCAGTGGCACAGGGCTTAACTATGGCTACACCTTC. This codes for CASSGTGLNYGYTF. Drawing the rest from reference TRBV2 and TRBJ1-2, the complete variable domain is EPEVTQTPSHQVTQMGQEVILRCVPISNHLYFYWYRQILGQKVEFLVSFYNNEISEKSEIFDDQFSVERPDGSNFTLKIRSTKLEDSAMYFCASSGTGLNYGYTFGSGTRLTVV.

This clone has a single count. The chain has TRBV5-1 and TRBJ2-3; 11 bases agree with TRBD2. The CDR3 spans 17 residues. The V gene's germline CDR1 is SGHRS and CDR2 YFSETQ. The ends lost 0 bases at V and 3 bases at J; junction bases unmatched: 6. CDR3 nucleotides: TGCGCCAGCAGCTTGGGACTAGCGGGAAAACCAACAGATACGCAGTATTTT. Protein product: CASSLGLAGKPTDTQYF.

V is TRBV6-1 and J is TRBJ1-2, with D hard to call. This CDR3 has 15 amino acids. The germline CDR1 and CDR2 sequences are MNHNS and SASEGT. The ends were cut back, 0 bases at V and 8 bases at J, with 16 bases in the middle. The CDR3 sequence is CASSEAPRTSGGYTF. In nucleotides, the CDR3 is TGTGCCAGCAGTGAAGCTCCCCGGACCTCGGGGGGCTACACCTTC.

The chain uses TRBV7-2 and TRBJ2-3; TRBD2 matches 7 bases. CDR1 SGHTA and CDR2 FQGNSA come from the germline V gene. The CDR3 totals 15 residues. The V and J ends lost 5 bases and 1 base, in that order; junction bases with no gene match: 6. The CDR3 protein is CASSPSGSRTDTQYF. The CDR3 nucleotides are TGTGCCAGCAGCCCTAGCGGATCCCGCACAGATACGCAGTATTTT.

The chain is built from TRBV11-2 and TRBJ2-7; 8 bases match TRBD1. Germline values: CDR1 SGHAT, CDR2 FQNNGV. The trim removed 4 bases at V and 6 bases at J, leaving 14 bases unmatched. The CDR3 covers 16 residues. CDR3 amino acids: CASSSQRTGRMGEQYF. The CDR3, as DNA: TGTGCCAGCAGCTCCCAGCGGACAGGGCGCATGGGCGAGCAGTACTTC. The full variable domain, in which reference TRBV11-2 and TRBJ2-7 provide the parts outside the CDR3, is EAGVAQSPRYKIIEKRQSVAFWCNPISGHATLYWYQQILGQGPKLLIQFQNNGVVDDSQLPKDRFSAERLKGVDSTLKIQPAKLEDSAVYLCASSSQRTGRMGEQYFGPGTRLTVT.

The chain joins TRBV20-1 to TRBJ2-7, with 8 positions matching TRBD2. The J segment lost 2 bases and the V segment lost 3 bases, leaving 0 bases of the junction unmatched. The CDR3 has 12 amino acids. Germline CDR1 is DFQATT and CDR2 is SNEGSKA (reference sequence). CDR3 sequence (DNA): TGCAGTGCTAGTAGCGGGACCTACGAGCAGTACTTC. Amino acid sequence: CSASSGTYEQYF.